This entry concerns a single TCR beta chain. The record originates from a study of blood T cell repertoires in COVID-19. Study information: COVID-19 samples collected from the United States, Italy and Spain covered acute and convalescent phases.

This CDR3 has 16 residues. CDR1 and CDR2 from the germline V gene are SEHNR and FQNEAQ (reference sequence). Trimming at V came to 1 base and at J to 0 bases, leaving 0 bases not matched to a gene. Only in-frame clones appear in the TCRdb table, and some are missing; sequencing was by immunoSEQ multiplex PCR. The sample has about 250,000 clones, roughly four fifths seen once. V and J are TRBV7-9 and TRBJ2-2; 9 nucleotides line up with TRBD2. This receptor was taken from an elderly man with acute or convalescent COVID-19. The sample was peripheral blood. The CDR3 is CASSLGGGANTGELFF. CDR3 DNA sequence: TGTGCCAGCAGCTTAGGCGGGGGGGCGAACACCGGGGAGCTGTTTTTT.